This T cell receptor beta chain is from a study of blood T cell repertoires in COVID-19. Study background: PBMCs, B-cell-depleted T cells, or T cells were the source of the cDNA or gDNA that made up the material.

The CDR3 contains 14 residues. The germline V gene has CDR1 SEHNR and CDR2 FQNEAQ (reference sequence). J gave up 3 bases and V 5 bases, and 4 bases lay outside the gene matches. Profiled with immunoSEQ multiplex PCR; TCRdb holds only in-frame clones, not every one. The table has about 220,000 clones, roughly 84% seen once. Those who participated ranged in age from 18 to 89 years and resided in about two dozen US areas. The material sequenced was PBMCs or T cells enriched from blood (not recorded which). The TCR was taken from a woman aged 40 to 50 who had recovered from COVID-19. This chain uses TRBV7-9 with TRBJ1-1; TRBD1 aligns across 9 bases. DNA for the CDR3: TGTGCCAGCAGCCGGGACAGGGAGTACACTGAAGCTTTCTTT. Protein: CASSRDREYTEAFF.